This paragraph reports one TCR beta chain. These data come from a study of T cell changes during pregnancy in multiple sclerosis. Sequencing used immunoSEQ multiplex PCR; TCRdb keeps in-frame clones, though not all of them. This sample has about 60,000 clones, with about nine tenths found just once. The CDR3 is 15 residues long. Looked up from germline, CDR1 is MNHEY and CDR2 is SVGAGI. V was pared by 0 bases and J by 1 base, with 9 bases between. Sequencing was performed on peripheral blood, taken in the third trimester of pregnancy. This TCR was recovered from a female donor in good health, enrolled as a control in a pregnancy study. The rearrangement links TRBV6-5 to TRBJ1-1; a weak D match, TRBD1 (5 bases). CDR3 protein: CASSYSGGSNTEAFF. In DNA form, the CDR3 reads TGTGCCAGCAGTTACTCCGGGGGGTCGAACACTGAAGCTTTCTTT.